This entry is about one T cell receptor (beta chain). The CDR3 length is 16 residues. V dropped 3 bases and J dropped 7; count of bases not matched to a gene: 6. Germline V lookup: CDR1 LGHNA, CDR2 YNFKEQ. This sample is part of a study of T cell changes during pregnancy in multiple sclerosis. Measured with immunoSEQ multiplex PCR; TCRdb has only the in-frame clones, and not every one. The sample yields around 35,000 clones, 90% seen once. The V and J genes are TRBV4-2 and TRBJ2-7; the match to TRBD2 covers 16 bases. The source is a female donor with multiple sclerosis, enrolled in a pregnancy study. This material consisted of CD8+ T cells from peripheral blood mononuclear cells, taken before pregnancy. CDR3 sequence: CASSQDGTSGGAEQYF. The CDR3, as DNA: TGTGCCAGCAGCCAGGACGGGACTAGCGGGGGGGCGGAGCAGTACTTC.